This T cell receptor (beta chain) was sequenced for a study of tumor-infiltrating lymphocytes in oesophageal squamous cell carcinoma. Each CDR3 protein is one row after TCRdb ran MiXCR on the PCR reads. The sample shows around 26,000 distinct CDR3 sequences, roughly 40% of them seen only once. CDR3 length: 13 residues. V was pared by 2 bases and J by 0 bases, with 6 bases between. Germline V CDR1 and CDR2: SGHKS, YYEKEE (reference sequence). This clonotype was recorded many times. The TCR was taken from a male donor with esophageal squamous cell carcinoma. This rearrangement joins TRBV5-5 to TRBJ2-7; D is uncertain. The sample taken for sequencing was esophageal tumor tissue. For the CDR3, the DNA is TGTGCCAGCAGCTTTAGACTCTCCTACGAGCAGTACTTC. As protein: CASSFRLSYEQYF.